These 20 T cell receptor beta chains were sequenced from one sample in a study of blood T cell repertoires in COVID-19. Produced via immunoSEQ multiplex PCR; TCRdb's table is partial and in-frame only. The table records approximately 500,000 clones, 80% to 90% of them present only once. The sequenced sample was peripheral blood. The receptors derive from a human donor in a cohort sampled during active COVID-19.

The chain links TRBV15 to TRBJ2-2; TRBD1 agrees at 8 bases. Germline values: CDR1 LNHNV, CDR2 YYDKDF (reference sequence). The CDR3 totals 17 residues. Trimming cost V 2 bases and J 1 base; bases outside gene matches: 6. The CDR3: CATSRFRQGLNTGELFF. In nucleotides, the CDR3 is TGTGCCACCAGCAGATTCCGACAGGGGTTGAACACCGGGGAGCTGTTTTTT.

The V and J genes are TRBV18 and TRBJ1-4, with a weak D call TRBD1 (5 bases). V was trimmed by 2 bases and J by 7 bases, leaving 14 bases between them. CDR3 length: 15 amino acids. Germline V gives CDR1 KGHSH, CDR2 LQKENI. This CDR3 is CASSPFLGDGEKLFF. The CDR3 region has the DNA TGTGCCAGCTCACCATTTTTAGGGGATGGTGAAAAACTGTTTTTT.

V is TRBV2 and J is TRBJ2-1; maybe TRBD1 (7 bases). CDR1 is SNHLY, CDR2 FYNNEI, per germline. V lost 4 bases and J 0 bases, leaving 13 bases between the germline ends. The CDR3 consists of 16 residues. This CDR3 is CASSARRDSSYNEQFF. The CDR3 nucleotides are TGTGCCAGCAGTGCACGGCGGGACAGCTCCTACAATGAGCAGTTCTTC.

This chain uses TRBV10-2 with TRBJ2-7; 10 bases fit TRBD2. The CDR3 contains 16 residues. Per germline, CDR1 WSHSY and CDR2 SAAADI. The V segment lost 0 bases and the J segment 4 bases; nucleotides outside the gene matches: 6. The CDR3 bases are TGCGCCAGCAGTGAGTCTAGGGCTAGCGGGAGATACGAGCAGTACTTC. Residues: CASSESRASGRYEQYF.

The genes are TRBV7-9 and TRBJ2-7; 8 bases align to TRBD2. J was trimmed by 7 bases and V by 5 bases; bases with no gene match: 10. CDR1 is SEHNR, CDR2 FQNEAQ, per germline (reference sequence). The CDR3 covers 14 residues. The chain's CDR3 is CASSPDGGAREQYF. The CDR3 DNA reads TGTGCCAGCAGCCCTGACGGGGGGGCGAGGGAGCAGTACTTC.

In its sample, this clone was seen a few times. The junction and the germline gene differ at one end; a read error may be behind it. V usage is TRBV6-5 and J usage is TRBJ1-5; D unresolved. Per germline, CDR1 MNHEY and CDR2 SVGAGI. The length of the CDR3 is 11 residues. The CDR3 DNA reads TGTGCCAGCAGGTCCGAGAGGCGAGAAGGTTTT. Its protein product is CASRSERREGF.

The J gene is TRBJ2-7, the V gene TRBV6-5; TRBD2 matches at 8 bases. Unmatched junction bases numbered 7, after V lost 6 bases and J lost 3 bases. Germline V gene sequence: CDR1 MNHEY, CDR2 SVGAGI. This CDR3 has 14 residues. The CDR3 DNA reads TGTGCCAGCAGACCTTTCGGGGGGGGCTACGAGCAGTACTTC. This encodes CASRPFGGGYEQYF.

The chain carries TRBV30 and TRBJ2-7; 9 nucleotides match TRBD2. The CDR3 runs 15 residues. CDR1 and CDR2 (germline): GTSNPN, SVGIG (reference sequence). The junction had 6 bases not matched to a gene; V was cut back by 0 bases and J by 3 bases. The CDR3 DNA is TGTGCCTGGAGTGTCGGGCTAGCGGGAATCTACGAGCAGTACTTC. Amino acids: CAWSVGLAGIYEQYF.

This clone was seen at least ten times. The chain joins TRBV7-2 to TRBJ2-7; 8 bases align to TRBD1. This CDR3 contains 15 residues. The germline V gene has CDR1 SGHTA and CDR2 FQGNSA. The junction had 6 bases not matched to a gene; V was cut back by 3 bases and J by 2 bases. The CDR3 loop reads CASSLYRGSPYEQYF. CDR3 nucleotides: TGTGCCAGCAGCTTGTACAGGGGGTCGCCCTACGAGCAGTACTTC.

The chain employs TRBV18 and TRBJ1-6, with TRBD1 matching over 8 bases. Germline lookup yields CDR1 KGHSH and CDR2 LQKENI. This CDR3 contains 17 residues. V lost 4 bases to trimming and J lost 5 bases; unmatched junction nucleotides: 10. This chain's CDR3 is CASSQLDRGADNSPLHF. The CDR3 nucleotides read TGTGCCAGCTCACAACTCGACAGGGGCGCCGATAATTCACCCCTCCACTTT.

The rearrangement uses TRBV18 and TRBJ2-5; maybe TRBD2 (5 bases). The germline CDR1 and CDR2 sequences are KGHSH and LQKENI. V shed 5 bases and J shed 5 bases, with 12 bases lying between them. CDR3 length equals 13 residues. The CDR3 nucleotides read TGTGCCAGCTCATATACTAGTATCGAGACCCAGTACTTC. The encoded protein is CASSYTSIETQYF.

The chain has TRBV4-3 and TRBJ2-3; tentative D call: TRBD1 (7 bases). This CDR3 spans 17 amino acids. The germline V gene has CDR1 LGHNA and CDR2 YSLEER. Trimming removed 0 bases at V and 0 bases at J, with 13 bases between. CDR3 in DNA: TGCGCCAGCAGCCAAGATTCAGGGGGGCCGAGCACAGATACGCAGTATTTT. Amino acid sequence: CASSQDSGGPSTDTQYF.

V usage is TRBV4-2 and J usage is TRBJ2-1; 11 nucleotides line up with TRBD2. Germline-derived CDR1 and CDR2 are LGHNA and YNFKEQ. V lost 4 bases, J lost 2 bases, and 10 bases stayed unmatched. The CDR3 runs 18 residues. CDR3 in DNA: TGTGCCAGCAGCCCTAACGGACTAGCGGGCAGTACCTACAATGAGCAGTTCTTC. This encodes CASSPNGLAGSTYNEQFF.

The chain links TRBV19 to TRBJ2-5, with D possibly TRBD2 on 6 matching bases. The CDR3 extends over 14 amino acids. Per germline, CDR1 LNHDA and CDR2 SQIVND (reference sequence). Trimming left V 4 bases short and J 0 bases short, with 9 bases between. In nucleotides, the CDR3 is TGTGCCAGTAGTACCCTAGCGAACCAAGAGACCCAGTACTTC. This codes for CASSTLANQETQYF.

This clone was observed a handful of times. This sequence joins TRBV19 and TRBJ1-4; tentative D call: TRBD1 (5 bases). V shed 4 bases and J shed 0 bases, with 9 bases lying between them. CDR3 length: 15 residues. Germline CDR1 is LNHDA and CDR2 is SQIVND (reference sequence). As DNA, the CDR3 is TGTGCCAGTAGTAACGACAGAGCAACTAATGAAAAACTGTTTTTT. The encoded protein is CASSNDRATNEKLFF. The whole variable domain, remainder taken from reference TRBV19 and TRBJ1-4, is DGGITQSPKYLFRKEGQNVTLSCEQNLNHDAMYWYRQDPGQGLRLIYYSQIVNDFQKGDIAEGYSVSREKKESFPLTVTSAQKNPTAFYLCASSNDRATNEKLFFGSGTQLSVL.

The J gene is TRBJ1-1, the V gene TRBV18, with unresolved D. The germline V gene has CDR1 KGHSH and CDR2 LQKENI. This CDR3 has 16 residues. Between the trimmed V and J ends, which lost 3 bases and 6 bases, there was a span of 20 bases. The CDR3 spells CASSPVSLGVWPEAFF. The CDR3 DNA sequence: TGTGCCAGCTCACCCGTGTCCCTCGGGGTCTGGCCTGAAGCTTTCTTT.

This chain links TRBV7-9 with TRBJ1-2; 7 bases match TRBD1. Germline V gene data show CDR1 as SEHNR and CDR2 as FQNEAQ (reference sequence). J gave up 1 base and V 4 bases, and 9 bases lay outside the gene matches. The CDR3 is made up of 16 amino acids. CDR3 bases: TGTGCCAGCAGCTCGAACGCTGACAGGGTTAACTATGGCTACACCTTC. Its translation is CASSSNADRVNYGYTF.

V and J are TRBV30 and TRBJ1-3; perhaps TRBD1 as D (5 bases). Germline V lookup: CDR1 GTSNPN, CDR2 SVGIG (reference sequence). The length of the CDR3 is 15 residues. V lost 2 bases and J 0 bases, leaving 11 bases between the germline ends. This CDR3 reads CAWSIQDISGNTIYF. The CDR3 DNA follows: TGTGCCTGGAGTATACAGGACATCTCTGGAAACACCATATATTTT.

The CDR3: CASSRGHPSSGNTIYF. The CDR3 bases are TGTGCCAGTAGTAGGGGACACCCAAGCTCTGGAAACACCATATATTTT. The genes are TRBV19 and TRBJ1-3; maybe TRBD1 (6 bases). The CDR3 sequence is 16 residues long. Germline-derived CDR1 and CDR2 are LNHDA and SQIVND (reference sequence). V gave up 4 bases and J gave up 0 bases, with 13 bases separating them. Complete variable domain (other parts from reference TRBV19 and TRBJ1-3): DGGITQSPKYLFRKEGQNVTLSCEQNLNHDAMYWYRQDPGQGLRLIYYSQIVNDFQKGDIAEGYSVSREKKESFPLTVTSAQKNPTAFYLCASSRGHPSSGNTIYFGEGSWLTVV.

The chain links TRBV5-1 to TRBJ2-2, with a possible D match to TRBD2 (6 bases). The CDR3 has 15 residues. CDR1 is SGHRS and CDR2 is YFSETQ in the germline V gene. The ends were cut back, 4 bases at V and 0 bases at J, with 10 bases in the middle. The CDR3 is CASSTGTPNTGELFF. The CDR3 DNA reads TGCGCCAGCAGCACCGGGACTCCGAACACCGGGGAGCTGTTTTTT.